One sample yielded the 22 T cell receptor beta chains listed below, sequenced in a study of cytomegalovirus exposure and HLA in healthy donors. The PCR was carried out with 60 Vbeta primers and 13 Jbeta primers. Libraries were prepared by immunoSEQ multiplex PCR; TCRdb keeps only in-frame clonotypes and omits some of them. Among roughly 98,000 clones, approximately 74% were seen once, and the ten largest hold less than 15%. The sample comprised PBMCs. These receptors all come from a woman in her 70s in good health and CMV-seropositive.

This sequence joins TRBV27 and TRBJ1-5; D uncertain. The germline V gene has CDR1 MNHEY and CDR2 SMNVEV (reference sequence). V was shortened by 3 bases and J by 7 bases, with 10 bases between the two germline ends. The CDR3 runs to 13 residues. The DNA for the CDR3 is TGTGCCAGCAGTTTCGAGCGGTTGCAGCCCCAGCATTTT. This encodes CASSFERLQPQHF.

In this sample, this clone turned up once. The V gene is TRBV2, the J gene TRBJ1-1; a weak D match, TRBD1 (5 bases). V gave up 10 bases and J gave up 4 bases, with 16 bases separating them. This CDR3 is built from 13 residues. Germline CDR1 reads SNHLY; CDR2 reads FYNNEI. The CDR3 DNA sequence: TGTGCCACCAGGGTTCTACGAACCACTGAAGCTTTCTTT. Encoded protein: CATRVLRTTEAFF.

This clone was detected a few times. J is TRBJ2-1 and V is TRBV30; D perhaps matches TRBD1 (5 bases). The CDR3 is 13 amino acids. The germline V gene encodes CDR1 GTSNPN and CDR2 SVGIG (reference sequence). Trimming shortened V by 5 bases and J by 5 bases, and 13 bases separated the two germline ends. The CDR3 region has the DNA TGTGCCTGGGGCAGGGATATGGACAATGAGCAGTTCTTC. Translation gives CAWGRDMDNEQFF.

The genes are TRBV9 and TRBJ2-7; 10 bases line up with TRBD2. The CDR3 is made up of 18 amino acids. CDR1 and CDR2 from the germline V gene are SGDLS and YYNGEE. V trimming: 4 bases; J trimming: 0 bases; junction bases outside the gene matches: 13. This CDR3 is CASSPRGSGGLSSYEQYF. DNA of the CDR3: TGTGCCAGCAGCCCTCGGGGTAGCGGGGGGCTGAGCTCCTACGAGCAGTACTTC.

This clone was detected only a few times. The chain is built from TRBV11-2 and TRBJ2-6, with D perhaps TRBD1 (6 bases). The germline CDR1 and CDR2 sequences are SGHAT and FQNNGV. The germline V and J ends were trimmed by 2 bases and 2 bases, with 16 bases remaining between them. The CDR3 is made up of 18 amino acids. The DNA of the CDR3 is TGTGCCAGCAGCTTACCGAACAGGGTCTTGGCTGGGGCCAACGTCCTGACTTTC. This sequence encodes CASSLPNRVLAGANVLTF.

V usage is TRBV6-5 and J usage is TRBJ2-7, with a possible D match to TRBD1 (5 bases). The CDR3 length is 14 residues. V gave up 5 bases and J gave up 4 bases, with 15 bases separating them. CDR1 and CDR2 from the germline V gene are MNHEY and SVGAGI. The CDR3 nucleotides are TGTGCCAGCAGTGAATATAGGGGCCAATACGAGCAGTACTTC. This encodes CASSEYRGQYEQYF.

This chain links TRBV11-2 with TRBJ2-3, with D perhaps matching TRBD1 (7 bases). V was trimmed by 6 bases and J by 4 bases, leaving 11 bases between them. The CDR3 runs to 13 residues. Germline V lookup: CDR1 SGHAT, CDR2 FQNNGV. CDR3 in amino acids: CASRPGGSDTQYF. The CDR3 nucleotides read TGTGCCAGCAGGCCAGGGGGGTCAGATACGCAGTATTTT. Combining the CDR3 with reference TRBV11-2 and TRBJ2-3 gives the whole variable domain EAGVAQSPRYKIIEKRQSVAFWCNPISGHATLYWYQQILGQGPKLLIQFQNNGVVDDSQLPKDRFSAERLKGVDSTLKIQPAKLEDSAVYLCASRPGGSDTQYFGPGTRLTVL.

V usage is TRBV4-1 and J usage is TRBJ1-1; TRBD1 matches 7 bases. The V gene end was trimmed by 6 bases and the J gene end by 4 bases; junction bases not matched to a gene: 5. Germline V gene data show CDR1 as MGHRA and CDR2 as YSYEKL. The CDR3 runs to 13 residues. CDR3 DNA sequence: TGCGCCAGCAGGGGCAGGGGGTCCACTGAAGCTTTCTTT. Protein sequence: CASRGRGSTEAFF.

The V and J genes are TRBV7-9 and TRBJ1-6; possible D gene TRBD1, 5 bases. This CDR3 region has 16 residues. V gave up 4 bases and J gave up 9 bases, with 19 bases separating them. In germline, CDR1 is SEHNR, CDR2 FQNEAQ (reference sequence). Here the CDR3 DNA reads TGTGCCAGCAGCTCCTCTGGGGGAGGGGCTGGTTCACCCCTCCACTTT. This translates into CASSSSGGGAGSPLHF.

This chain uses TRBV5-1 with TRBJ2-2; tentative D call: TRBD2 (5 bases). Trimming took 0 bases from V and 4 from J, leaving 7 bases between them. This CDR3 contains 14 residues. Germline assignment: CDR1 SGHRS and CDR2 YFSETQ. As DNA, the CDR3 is TGCGCCAGCAGCTTGGGGGCGGGCACCGGGGAGCTGTTTTTT. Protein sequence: CASSLGAGTGELFF.

CDR3: CASSPRYGQAQNQPQHF. In DNA, the CDR3 is TGTGCCAGCAGCCCTCGCTATGGACAGGCCCAAAATCAGCCCCAGCATTTT. J is TRBJ1-5 and V is TRBV16, with 7 bases lining up with TRBD1. Per germline, CDR1 KGHSY and CDR2 FQNENV. V trimming: 4 bases; J trimming: 4 bases; junction bases outside the gene matches: 13. The CDR3 runs 17 residues.

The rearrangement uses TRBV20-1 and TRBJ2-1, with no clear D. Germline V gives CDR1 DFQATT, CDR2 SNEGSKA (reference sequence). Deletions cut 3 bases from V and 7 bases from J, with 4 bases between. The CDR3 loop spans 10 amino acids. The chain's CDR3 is CSASANEQFF. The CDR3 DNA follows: TGCAGTGCTAGTGCGAATGAGCAGTTCTTC.

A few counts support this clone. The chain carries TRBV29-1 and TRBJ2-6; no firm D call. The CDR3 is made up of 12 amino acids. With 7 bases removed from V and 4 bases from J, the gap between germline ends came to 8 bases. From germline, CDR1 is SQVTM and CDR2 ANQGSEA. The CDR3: CSALRGANVLTF. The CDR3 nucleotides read TGCAGCGCCCTACGCGGGGCCAACGTCCTGACTTTC.

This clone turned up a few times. This chain's CDR3 is CASSLALVGGDQETQYF. The CDR3 nucleotides read TGTGCCAGCAGCTTAGCGCTTGTAGGCGGGGACCAAGAGACCCAGTACTTC. This sequence joins TRBV7-2 and TRBJ2-5, with D maybe TRBD2 (6 bases). Trimming took off 0 bases at V and 0 bases at J, with 14 bases between the two ends. The CDR3 runs to 17 residues. CDR1 is SGHTA and CDR2 is FQGNSA in the germline V gene. Full variable domain (rest looked up from reference TRBV7-2 and TRBJ2-5): GAGVSQSPSNKVTEKGKDVELRCDPISGHTALYWYRQSLGQGLEFLIYFQGNSAPDKSGLPSDRFSAERTGGSVSTLTIQRTQQEDSAVYLCASSLALVGGDQETQYFGPGTRLLVL.

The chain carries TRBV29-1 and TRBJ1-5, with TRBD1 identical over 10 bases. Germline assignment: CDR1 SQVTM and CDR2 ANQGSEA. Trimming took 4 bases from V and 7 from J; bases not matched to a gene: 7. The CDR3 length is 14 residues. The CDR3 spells CSVGGQGIGQPQHF. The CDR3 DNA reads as TGCAGCGTTGGGGGACAGGGGATCGGGCAGCCCCAGCATTTT.

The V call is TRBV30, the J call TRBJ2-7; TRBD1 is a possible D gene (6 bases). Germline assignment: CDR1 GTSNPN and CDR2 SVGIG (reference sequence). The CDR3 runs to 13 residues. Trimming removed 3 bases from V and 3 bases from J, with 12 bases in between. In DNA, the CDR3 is TGTGCCTGGAGGTCGGGCAGGGGCTACGAGCAGTACTTC. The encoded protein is CAWRSGRGYEQYF.

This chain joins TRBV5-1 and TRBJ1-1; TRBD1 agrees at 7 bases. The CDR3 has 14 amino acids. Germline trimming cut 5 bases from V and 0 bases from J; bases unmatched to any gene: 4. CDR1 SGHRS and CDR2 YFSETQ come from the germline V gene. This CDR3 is CASRRQGMNTEAFF. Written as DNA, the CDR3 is TGCGCCAGCAGAAGACAGGGAATGAACACTGAAGCTTTCTTT.

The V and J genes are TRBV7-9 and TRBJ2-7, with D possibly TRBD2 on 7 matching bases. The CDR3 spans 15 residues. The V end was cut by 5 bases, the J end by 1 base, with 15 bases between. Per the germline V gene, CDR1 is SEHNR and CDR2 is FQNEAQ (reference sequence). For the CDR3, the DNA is TGTGCCAGCAGCCCTCCGGGGGGCCTTTCCTACGAGCAGTACTTC. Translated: CASSPPGGLSYEQYF.

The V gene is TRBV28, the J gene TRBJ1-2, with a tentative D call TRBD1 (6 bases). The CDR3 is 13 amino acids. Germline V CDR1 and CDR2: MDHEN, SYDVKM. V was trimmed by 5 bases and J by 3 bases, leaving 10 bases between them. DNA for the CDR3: TGTGCCAGCAGTGTACAGGGAGACTATGGCTACACCTTC. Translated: CASSVQGDYGYTF.

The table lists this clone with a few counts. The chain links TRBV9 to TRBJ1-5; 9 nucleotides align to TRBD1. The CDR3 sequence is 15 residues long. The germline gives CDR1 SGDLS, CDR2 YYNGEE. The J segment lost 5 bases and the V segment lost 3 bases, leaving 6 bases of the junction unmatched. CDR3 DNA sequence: TGTGCCAGCAGCGCGGGACAGGGTTACGATCAGCCCCAGCATTTT. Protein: CASSAGQGYDQPQHF.

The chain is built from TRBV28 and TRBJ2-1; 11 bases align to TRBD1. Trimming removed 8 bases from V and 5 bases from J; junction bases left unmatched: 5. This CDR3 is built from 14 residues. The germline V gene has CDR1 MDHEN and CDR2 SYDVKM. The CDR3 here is CASGDRGSHNEQFF. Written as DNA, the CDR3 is TGTGCCAGCGGGGACAGGGGGAGCCACAATGAGCAGTTCTTC.

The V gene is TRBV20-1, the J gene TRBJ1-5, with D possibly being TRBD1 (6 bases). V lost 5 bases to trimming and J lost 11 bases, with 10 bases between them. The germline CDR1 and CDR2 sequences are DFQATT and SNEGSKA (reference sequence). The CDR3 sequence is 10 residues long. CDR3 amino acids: CSAGGYAQHF. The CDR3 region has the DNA TGCAGTGCTGGGGGCTATGCCCAGCATTTT.